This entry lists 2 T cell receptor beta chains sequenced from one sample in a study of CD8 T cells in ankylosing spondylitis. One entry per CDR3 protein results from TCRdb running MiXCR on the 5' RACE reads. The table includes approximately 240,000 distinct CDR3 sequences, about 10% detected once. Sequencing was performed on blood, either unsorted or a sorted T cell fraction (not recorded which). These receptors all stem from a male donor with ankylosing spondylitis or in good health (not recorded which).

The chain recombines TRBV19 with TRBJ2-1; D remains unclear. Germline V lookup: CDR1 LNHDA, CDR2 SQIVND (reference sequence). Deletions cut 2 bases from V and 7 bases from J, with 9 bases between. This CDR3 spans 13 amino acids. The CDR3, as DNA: TGTGCCAGTAGTATAAGTAGGGTGAATGAGCAGTTCTTC. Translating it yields CASSISRVNEQFF.

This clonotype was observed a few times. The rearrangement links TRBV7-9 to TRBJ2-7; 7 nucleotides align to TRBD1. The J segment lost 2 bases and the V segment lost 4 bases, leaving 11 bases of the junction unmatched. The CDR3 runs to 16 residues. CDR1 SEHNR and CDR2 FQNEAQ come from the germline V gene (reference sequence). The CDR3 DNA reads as TGTGCCAGCAGCTCCGGGAAGGGACAGATAACCTACGAGCAGTACTTC. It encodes CASSSGKGQITYEQYF.